This T cell receptor beta chain comes out of a study of blood T cell repertoires in COVID-19. In the study overall: Acute-phase and convalescent COVID-19 samples originated in the United States, Italy and Spain. Sample material is recorded as cDNA or gDNA derived from T cells, B-cell-depleted T cells, or PBMCs.

In the authors' workflow: Reference gene primer amplification in the assay estimated nucleated cell counts. Assay: immunoSEQ multiplex PCR; the TCRdb copy retains only in-frame clones and omits some. From that table come the V and J calls and clone size; the DNA was used to work out D and trimming. In the table there are about 330,000 clones, approximately 84% of which are singletons. Allocation to cohorts depended on clinical history reported by the participants. This CDR3 contains 14 residues. CDR1 is SGHTA and CDR2 is FQGNSA in the germline V gene. Unmatched junction bases numbered 13, after V lost 5 bases and J lost 11 bases.

Sequencing was done on a sample of PBMCs or T cells enriched from blood (not recorded which). The origin of this receptor is a woman in her late teens or twenties who had recovered from COVID-19. This chain links TRBV7-2 with TRBJ1-1, with 8 bases matching TRBD1. CDR3 loop: CASSPRTGPMNAFF. The CDR3 nucleotides read TGTGCCAGCAGCCCACGGACAGGGCCAATGAACGCTTTCTTT.